This TCR beta chain was identified in a study of cytomegalovirus exposure and HLA in healthy donors. PCR involved 60 Vbeta and 13 Jbeta primers. The repertoire was sequenced with immunoSEQ multiplex PCR; TCRdb's copy has only in-frame clones and lacks some. In the table there are 200,000 to 300,000 clones, 70% to 90% of which are singletons. This clone was observed a single time. Its antigen is as yet unknown. Between the trimmed V and J ends, which lost 7 bases and 0 bases, there was a span of 9 bases. The CDR3 sequence is 13 residues long. Germline CDR1 is MNHNS and CDR2 is SASEGT. Whole-study findings and limits: Later, TCR association rates were found to vary by HLA locus, highest for DRB1 and lowest for HLA-C. Further analysis was carried out later, and it showed several of the most significant clusters appearing linked to common viral pathogens.

The source is a girl under 10 years old in good health and CMV-seronegative. The chain combines TRBV6-1 with TRBJ1-1; tentative D call: TRBD1 (6 bases). Sequencing was carried out using PBMCs. This CDR3 reads CASTQGMNTEAFF. DNA of the CDR3: TGTGCCAGCACTCAGGGGATGAACACTGAAGCTTTCTTT.